Listed here are 25 T cell receptor beta chains from one sample, sequenced in a study of post-analysis software for immune sequencing data. The study's findings and limits: TRBV5-6, TRBV5-1 and TRBV20-1 were among about 5 TRBV segments more frequent in patients than controls.

These TCRs are of unknown antigen specificity. Carried by the TCR beta cDNA libraries were unique molecular identifiers. Each CDR3 protein is one row after TCRdb ran MiXCR on the PCR reads. The profile shows approximately 630,000 distinct CDR3 sequences, 59% of them singletons. The sequencing input was blood. Receptors were obtained from a girl under 10 years old with multiple sclerosis.

The chain has TRBV12-3 or TRBV12-4 and TRBJ2-5; 9 positions match TRBD1. CDR3 size: 15 residues. V shed 6 bases and J 5 bases; nucleotides not matched to a gene: 10. This CDR3 is CASSQIQGARETQYF. As DNA, the CDR3 is TGTGCCAGCAGCCAAATACAGGGGGCTCGGGAGACCCAGTACTTC.

V usage is TRBV7-2 and J usage is TRBJ2-3, with D perhaps matching TRBD2 (5 bases). Trimming left V 5 bases short and J 4 bases short, with 16 bases between. Germline assignment: CDR1 SGHTA and CDR2 FQGNSA. The CDR3 spans 15 residues. Here the CDR3 reads CASSAGNPRPDTQYF. In DNA, the CDR3 is TGTGCCAGCAGCGCCGGGAACCCGAGGCCAGATACGCAGTATTTT.

The V gene is TRBV20-1, the J gene TRBJ2-1; 10 bases match TRBD2. V lost 4 bases, J lost 8 bases, and 8 bases stayed unmatched. Per germline, CDR1 DFQATT and CDR2 SNEGSKA (reference sequence). This CDR3 spans 14 amino acids. Here the CDR3 reads CSAIPGLATDEQFF. Here the CDR3 DNA reads TGCAGTGCTATACCGGGACTAGCGACGGATGAGCAGTTCTTC.

This sequence joins TRBV27 and TRBJ1-2; D uncertain. V lost 5 bases to trimming and J lost 4 bases, with 11 bases between them. This CDR3 region has 13 residues. CDR1 and CDR2 (germline): MNHEY, SMNVEV (reference sequence). This CDR3 reads CASSPSQSYGYTF. CDR3 sequence (DNA): TGTGCCAGCAGTCCTTCCCAGAGCTATGGCTACACCTTC.

The chain couples TRBV10-3 to TRBJ2-1; maybe TRBD2 (5 bases). CDR1 and CDR2 (germline): ENHRY, SYGVKD. Trimming pared 10 bases from V and 10 bases from J, leaving 17 bases between. The CDR3 consists of 12 residues. In DNA, the CDR3 is TGTGCCAGCAGCTATTCTCGGGAAGAGCAGTTCTTC. This codes for CASSYSREEQFF.

The chain carries TRBV12-3 or TRBV12-4 and TRBJ2-1; TRBD2 agrees at 11 bases. The CDR3 spans 17 residues. The trim removed 3 bases at V and 3 bases at J, leaving 7 bases unmatched. The CDR3 DNA sequence: TGTGCCAGCAGTTTGCCCCTTAGCGGGGGGGTCTACAATGAGCAGTTCTTC. This codes for CASSLPLSGGVYNEQFF.

The V call is TRBV7-2, the J call TRBJ1-2; D not certain. This CDR3 region has 14 residues. Between the trimmed V and J ends, which lost 5 bases and 3 bases, there was a span of 13 bases. Germline CDR1 reads SGHTA; CDR2 reads FQGNSA. CDR3 nucleotide sequence: TGTGCCAGCAGCCTAATACAAAATGACTATGGCTACACCTTC. This sequence encodes CASSLIQNDYGYTF.

The chain uses TRBV29-1 and TRBJ2-1; D gene uncertain. Germline V gene data show CDR1 as SQVTM and CDR2 as ANQGSEA. Deletions cut 4 bases from V and 13 bases from J, with 23 bases between. The CDR3 totals 14 residues. The CDR3 spells CSVVRFAIPKLQFF. For the CDR3, the DNA is TGCAGCGTTGTACGGTTTGCGATCCCCAAGCTTCAGTTCTTC.

This clonotype was detected a few times. The chain links TRBV7-7 to TRBJ2-7; D might be TRBD1 (6 bases). The J call may be wrong; the DNA end is better matched by TRBJ2-5. CDR1 and CDR2 from the germline V gene are SSHAT and FNYEAQ (reference sequence). This CDR3 spans 15 amino acids. CDR3: CASSRYRVPLETQYF. CDR3 nucleotides: TGTGCCAGCAGCCGATACAGGGTGCCCTTAGAGACCCAGTACTTC.

The chain carries TRBV7-9 and TRBJ1-1, with unresolved D. The CDR3 runs to 16 residues. V was cut by 4 bases and J by 1 base, with 16 bases left in between. CDR1 and CDR2 from the germline V gene are SEHNR and FQNEAQ (reference sequence). The CDR3 region is CASSSTNIDSNTEAFF. Here the CDR3 DNA reads TGTGCCAGCAGCTCCACCAATATCGACTCGAACACTGAAGCTTTCTTT.

The chain couples TRBV12-3 or TRBV12-4 to TRBJ2-1; 7 bases agree with TRBD2. The length of the CDR3 is 14 residues. Germline trimming cut 5 bases from V and 7 bases from J; bases unmatched to any gene: 8. CDR3 sequence (DNA): TGTGCCAGCAGTCCCCCGACTAGCATTAATGAGCAGTTCTTC. It specifies CASSPPTSINEQFF.

V gene TRBV10-3 combines with J gene TRBJ2-1; 10 positions match TRBD1. There are 15 residues in the CDR3. CDR1 is ENHRY and CDR2 is SYGVKD in the germline V gene. V trimming: 5 bases; J trimming: 8 bases; junction bases outside the gene matches: 9. CDR3 in DNA: TGTGCCATCAGTTCCGGGACAGGGGCCTCGGATGAGCAGTTCTTC. Its translation: CAISSGTGASDEQFF.

The chain combines TRBV5-1 with TRBJ2-1; D is perhaps TRBD1 (5 bases). Germline V gene lookup returns CDR1 SGHRS and CDR2 YFSETQ. With 0 bases removed from V and 3 bases from J, the gap between germline ends came to 13 bases. This CDR3 contains 16 residues. CDR3 nucleotides: TGCGCCAGCAGCTTGGAGGGGCAGACCGACTACAATGAGCAGTTCTTC. It translates to CASSLEGQTDYNEQFF.

In DNA, the CDR3 is TGCGCCAGCAGCTTGATGGGCGACGAGACCCAGTACTTC. Its translation: CASSLMGDETQYF. This chain links TRBV5-1 with TRBJ2-5; D ambiguous. Germline CDR1 and CDR2: SGHRS and YFSETQ. V lost 1 base and J 5 bases, leaving 9 bases between the germline ends. The CDR3 runs to 13 residues.

The gene calls are TRBV20-1 and TRBJ2-1; 8 bases are shared with TRBD2. V lost 6 bases to trimming and J lost 9 bases; unmatched junction nucleotides: 10. Germline V lookup: CDR1 DFQATT, CDR2 SNEGSKA (reference sequence). CDR3 length: 13 amino acids. CDR3 residues: CSARAGVRSEQFF. The CDR3 DNA sequence: TGCAGTGCACGAGCGGGAGTTCGGAGTGAGCAGTTCTTC.

This chain uses TRBV6-6 with TRBJ2-2; D might be TRBD2 (5 bases). Trimming took off 5 bases at V and 3 bases at J, with 10 bases between the two ends. This CDR3 has 14 residues. Germline V lookup: CDR1 MNHNY, CDR2 SVGAGI (reference sequence). CDR3 amino acids: CASSTGLDTGELFF. The CDR3 region has the DNA TGTGCCAGCAGTACGGGATTGGACACCGGGGAGCTGTTTTTT.

This clonotype was picked up a small number of times. This chain joins TRBV20-1 and TRBJ2-3, with D unresolved. Trimming removed 2 bases from V and 0 bases from J, with 9 bases in between. Germline loops: CDR1 DFQATT, CDR2 SNEGSKA (reference sequence). This CDR3 region has 14 residues. The CDR3 DNA follows: TGCAGTGCTAGACGACCCCCTAGCACAGATACGCAGTATTTT. Protein: CSARRPPSTDTQYF.

This clonotype was found a few times. The chain links TRBV11-2 to TRBJ2-7; D call uncertain. The germline CDR1 and CDR2 sequences are SGHAT and FQNNGV. Trimming cost V 0 bases and J 2 bases, with 11 bases left between them. This CDR3 is built from 15 residues. The CDR3 DNA is TGTGCCAGCAGCTTAGATCTAGGTAGGACCTACGAGCAGTACTTC. Its translation is CASSLDLGRTYEQYF. Looking up the rest from reference TRBV11-2 and TRBJ2-7 gives the full variable domain: EAGVAQSPRYKIIEKRQSVAFWCNPISGHATLYWYQQILGQGPKLLIQFQNNGVVDDSQLPKDRFSAERLKGVDSTLKIQPAKLEDSAVYLCASSLDLGRTYEQYFGPGTRLTVT.

The chain uses TRBV20-1 and TRBJ1-1; D may be TRBD1 (6 bases). The V end lost 5 bases, the J end lost 6 bases, and 13 bases lay between the germline ends. Germline V gene sequence: CDR1 DFQATT, CDR2 SNEGSKA (reference sequence). The CDR3 loop spans 12 amino acids. The chain's CDR3 is CSAWATGPEAFF. The DNA of the CDR3 is TGCAGTGCTTGGGCCACAGGGCCTGAAGCTTTCTTT.

Points on this clonotype: An end of the junction does not agree with germline; a read error may underlie this. The chain couples TRBV2 to TRBJ2-1, with 12 positions matching TRBD2. The CDR3 is 14 amino acids. CDR1 is SNHLY and CDR2 is FYNNEI in the germline V gene. CDR3: CACSGLAGTGEQFF. The CDR3 DNA sequence: TGTGCCTGCAGTGGACTAGCGGGGACGGGTGAGCAGTTCTTC.

The gene calls are TRBV6-5 and TRBJ2-1; 11 positions agree with TRBD2. The CDR3 runs to 15 residues. Germline CDR1 and CDR2: MNHEY and SVGAGI. The V gene end was trimmed by 5 bases and the J gene end by 3 bases; junction bases not matched to a gene: 3. Here the CDR3 reads CASSPTSGDYNEQFF. The CDR3 nucleotides are TGTGCCAGCAGTCCGACTAGCGGGGACTACAATGAGCAGTTCTTC.

This chain links TRBV5-5 with TRBJ2-3; D may be TRBD2 (5 bases). Germline V gene data show CDR1 as SGHKS and CDR2 as YYEKEE (reference sequence). The CDR3 is 16 residues long. The V end lost 0 bases, the J end lost 3 bases, and 14 bases lay between the germline ends. DNA of the CDR3: TGTGCCAGCAGCTTGGTAAATCAACTAGGAACAGATACGCAGTATTTT. Amino acid sequence: CASSLVNQLGTDTQYF.

The V call is TRBV2, the J call TRBJ2-3; D not resolved. Trimming removed 2 bases from V and 4 bases from J, with 13 bases in between. Germline values: CDR1 SNHLY, CDR2 FYNNEI. The CDR3 spans 15 residues. The CDR3 here is CASSELGPHADTQYF. In DNA form, the CDR3 reads TGTGCCAGCAGTGAACTGGGCCCCCACGCAGATACGCAGTATTTT.

The chain combines TRBV6-2 or TRBV6-3 with TRBJ1-5, with D perhaps matching TRBD1 (5 bases). Between the trimmed V and J ends, which lost 6 bases and 2 bases, there was a span of 8 bases. The CDR3 extends over 13 amino acids. CDR1 is MNHEY and CDR2 is SVGEGT in the germline V gene. The CDR3 region is CASRVQGNQPQHF. The CDR3 DNA sequence: TGTGCCAGCAGAGTACAGGGCAATCAGCCCCAGCATTTT.

This chain connects TRBV7-9 to TRBJ2-7; 7 nucleotides match TRBD1. From germline, CDR1 is SEHNR and CDR2 FQNEAQ (reference sequence). Germline trimming cut 5 bases from V and 0 bases from J; bases unmatched to any gene: 7. The CDR3 sequence is 15 residues long. In DNA form, the CDR3 reads TGTGCCAGCAGCATCGGACAGGTTATCTCCTACGAGCAGTACTTC. It encodes CASSIGQVISYEQYF.